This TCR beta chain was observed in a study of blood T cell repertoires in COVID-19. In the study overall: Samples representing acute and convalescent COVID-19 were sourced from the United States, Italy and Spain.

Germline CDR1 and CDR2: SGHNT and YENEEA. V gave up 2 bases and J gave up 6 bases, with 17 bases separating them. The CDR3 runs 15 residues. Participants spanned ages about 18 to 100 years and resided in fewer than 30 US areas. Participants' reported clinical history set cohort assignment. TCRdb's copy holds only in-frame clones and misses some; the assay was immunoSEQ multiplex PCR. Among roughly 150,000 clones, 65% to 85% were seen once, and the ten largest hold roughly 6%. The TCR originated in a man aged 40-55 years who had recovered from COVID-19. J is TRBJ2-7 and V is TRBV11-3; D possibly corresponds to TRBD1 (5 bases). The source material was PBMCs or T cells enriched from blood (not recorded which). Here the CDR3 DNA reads TGTGCCAGCAGCTTAAAGTCTCAGGGAAACACCGAGCAGTACTTC. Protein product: CASSLKSQGNTEQYF.